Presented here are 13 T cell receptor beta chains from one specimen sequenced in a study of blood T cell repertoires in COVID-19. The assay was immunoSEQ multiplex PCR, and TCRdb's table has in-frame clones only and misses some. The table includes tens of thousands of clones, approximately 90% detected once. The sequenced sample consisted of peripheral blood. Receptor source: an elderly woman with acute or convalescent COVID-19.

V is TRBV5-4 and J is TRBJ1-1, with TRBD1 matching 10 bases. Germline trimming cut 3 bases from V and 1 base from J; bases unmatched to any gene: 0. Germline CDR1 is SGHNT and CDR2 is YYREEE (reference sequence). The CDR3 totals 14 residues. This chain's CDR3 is CASSWTGGNTEAFF. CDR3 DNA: TGTGCCAGCAGCTGGACAGGGGGGAACACTGAAGCTTTCTTT.

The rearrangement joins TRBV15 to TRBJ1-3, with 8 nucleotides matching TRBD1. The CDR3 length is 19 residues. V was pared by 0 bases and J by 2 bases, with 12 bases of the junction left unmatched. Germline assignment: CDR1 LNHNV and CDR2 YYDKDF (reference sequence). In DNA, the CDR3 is TGTGCCACCAGCAGAGACCGGACAGGGTTTGCGGGTCCTGGAAACACCATATATTTT. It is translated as CATSRDRTGFAGPGNTIYF.

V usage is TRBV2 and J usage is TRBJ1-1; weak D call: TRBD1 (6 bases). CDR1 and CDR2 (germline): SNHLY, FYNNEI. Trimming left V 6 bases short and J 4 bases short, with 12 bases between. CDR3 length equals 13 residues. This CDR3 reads CASRITGFTEAFF. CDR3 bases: TGTGCCAGCAGGATAACAGGGTTCACTGAAGCTTTCTTT.

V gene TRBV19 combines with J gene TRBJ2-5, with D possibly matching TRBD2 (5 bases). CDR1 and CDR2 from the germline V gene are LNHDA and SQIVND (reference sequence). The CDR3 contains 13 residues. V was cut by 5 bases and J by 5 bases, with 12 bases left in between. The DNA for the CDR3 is TGTGCCAGTAGTGAAGGGCGCGGGGAGACCCAGTACTTC. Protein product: CASSEGRGETQYF.

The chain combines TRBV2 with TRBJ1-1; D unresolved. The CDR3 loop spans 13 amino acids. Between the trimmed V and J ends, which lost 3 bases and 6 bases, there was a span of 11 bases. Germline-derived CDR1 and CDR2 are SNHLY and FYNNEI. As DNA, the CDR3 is TGTGCCAGCAGTGAGGAGGGCCGGTCTGAAGCTTTCTTT. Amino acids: CASSEEGRSEAFF.

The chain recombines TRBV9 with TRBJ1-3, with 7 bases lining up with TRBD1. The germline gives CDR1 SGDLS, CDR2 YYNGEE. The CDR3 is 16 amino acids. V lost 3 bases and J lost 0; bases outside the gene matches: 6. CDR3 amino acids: CASSAGGSLSGNTIYF. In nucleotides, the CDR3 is TGTGCCAGCAGCGCAGGGGGGTCTCTCTCTGGAAACACCATATATTTT.

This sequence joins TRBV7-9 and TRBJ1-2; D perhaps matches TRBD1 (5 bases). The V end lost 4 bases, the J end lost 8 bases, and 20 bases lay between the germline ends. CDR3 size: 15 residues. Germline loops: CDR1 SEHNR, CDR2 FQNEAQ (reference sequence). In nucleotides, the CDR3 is TGTGCCAGCAGCTCATATGCCGACAGACTCGCCGGCTACACCTTC. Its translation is CASSSYADRLAGYTF.

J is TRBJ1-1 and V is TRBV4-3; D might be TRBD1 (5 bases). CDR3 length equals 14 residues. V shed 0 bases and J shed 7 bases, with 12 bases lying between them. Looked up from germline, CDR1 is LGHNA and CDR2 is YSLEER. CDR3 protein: CASSQEYGGNEAFF. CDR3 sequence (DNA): TGCGCCAGCAGCCAAGAATATGGGGGGAATGAAGCTTTCTTT.

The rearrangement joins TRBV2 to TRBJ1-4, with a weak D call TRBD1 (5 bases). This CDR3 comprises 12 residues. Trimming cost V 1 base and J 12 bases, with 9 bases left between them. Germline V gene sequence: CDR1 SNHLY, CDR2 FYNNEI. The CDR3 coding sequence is TGTGCCAGCAGTGAAGGATGGGGCGAACTGTTTTTT. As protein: CASSEGWGELFF.

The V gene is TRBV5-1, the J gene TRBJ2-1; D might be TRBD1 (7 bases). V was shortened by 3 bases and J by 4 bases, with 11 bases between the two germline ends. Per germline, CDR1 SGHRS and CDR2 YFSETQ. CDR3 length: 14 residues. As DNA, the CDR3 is TGCGCCAGCAGCTACGCGGGACAGTACAATGAGCAGTTCTTC. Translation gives CASSYAGQYNEQFF.

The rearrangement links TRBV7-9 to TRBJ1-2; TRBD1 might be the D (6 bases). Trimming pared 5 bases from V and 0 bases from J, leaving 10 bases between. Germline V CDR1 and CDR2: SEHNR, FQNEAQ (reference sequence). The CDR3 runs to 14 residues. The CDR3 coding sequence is TGTGCCAGCAGCCCCTGGACAGCTAACTATGGCTACACCTTC. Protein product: CASSPWTANYGYTF.

The CDR3 loop is CASSRTPAGEQYF. Here the CDR3 DNA reads TGTGCCAGCAGCCGGACCCCCGCAGGGGAGCAGTACTTC. The chain couples TRBV28 to TRBJ2-7; D possibly corresponds to TRBD1 (5 bases). The V gene's germline CDR1 is MDHEN and CDR2 SYDVKM. The CDR3 extends over 13 amino acids. Trimming cost V 6 bases and J 7 bases, with 16 bases left between them.

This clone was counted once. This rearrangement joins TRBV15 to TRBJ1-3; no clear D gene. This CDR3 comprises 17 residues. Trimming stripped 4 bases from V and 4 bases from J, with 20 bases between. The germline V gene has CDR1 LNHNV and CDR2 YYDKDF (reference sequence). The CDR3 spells CATSTGRESNSGNTIYF. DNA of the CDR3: TGTGCCACCAGCACTGGGAGGGAATCTAACTCAGGAAACACCATATATTTT.